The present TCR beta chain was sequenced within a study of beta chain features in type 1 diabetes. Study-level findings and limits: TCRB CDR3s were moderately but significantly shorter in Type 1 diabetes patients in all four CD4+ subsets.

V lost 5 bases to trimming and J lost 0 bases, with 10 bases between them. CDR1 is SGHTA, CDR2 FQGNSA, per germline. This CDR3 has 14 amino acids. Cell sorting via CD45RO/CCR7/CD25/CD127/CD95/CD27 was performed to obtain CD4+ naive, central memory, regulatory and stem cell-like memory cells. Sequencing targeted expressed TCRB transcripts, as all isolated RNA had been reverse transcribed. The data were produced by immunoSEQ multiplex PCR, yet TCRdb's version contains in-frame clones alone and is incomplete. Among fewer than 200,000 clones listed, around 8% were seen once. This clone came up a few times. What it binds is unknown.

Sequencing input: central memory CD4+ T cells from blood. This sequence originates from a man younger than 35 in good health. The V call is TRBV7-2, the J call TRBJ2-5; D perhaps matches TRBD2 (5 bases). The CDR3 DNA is TGTGCCAGCAGCCAAGCGGCAAACCAAGAGACCCAGTACTTC. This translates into CASSQAANQETQYF.